Following are 27 T cell receptor beta chains from one sample sequenced in a study of cytomegalovirus exposure and HLA in healthy donors. The PCR employed 60 Vbeta primers together with 13 Jbeta primers. Profiling relied on immunoSEQ multiplex PCR, and the TCRdb table lists in-frame clones only, not all of them. The top ten hold about 22% of the sample, which has over 70,000 clones, roughly 63% seen once. Sequencing used PBMCs. These TCRs come from a woman aged 45-65 years in good health and CMV-seropositive.

This clone came up once. This rearrangement joins TRBV30 to TRBJ1-1; no firm D call. This CDR3 is 14 amino acids long. Germline CDR1 reads GTSNPN; CDR2 reads SVGIG (reference sequence). V was clipped by 3 bases and J by 2 bases, with 13 bases between them. DNA of the CDR3: TGTGCCTGGAGGAGTAGCAGCCGTAACACTGAAGCTTTCTTT. Translated, it gives CAWRSSSRNTEAFF.

V gene TRBV7-9 combines with J gene TRBJ2-1; 12 bases line up with TRBD2. J gave up 4 bases and V 1 base, and 5 bases lay outside the gene matches. Germline loops: CDR1 SEHNR, CDR2 FQNEAQ (reference sequence). The CDR3 runs to 17 residues. CDR3 sequence reads: CASSLEGLAGMYNEQFF. DNA for the CDR3: TGTGCCAGCAGCTTAGAAGGACTAGCGGGGATGTACAATGAGCAGTTCTTC.

This chain connects TRBV27 to TRBJ2-7; TRBD2 is a possible D gene (6 bases). Germline values: CDR1 MNHEY, CDR2 SMNVEV (reference sequence). CDR3 length equals 16 residues. Trimming took off 5 bases at V and 3 bases at J, with 20 bases between the two ends. The CDR3 DNA reads TGTGCCAGCAGTCGCCCCCAGGCCGGAGGGTTCTACGAGCAGTACTTC. This translates into CASSRPQAGGFYEQYF.

V usage is TRBV7-2 and J usage is TRBJ1-1; possibly TRBD1 for D (5 bases). There are 13 residues in the CDR3. Trimming pared 2 bases from V and 7 bases from J, leaving 11 bases between. Germline CDR1 SGHTA, CDR2 FQGNSA. CDR3 protein: CASSLQTAYEAFF. CDR3 DNA sequence: TGTGCCAGCAGCTTACAGACAGCGTATGAAGCTTTCTTT.

The chain couples TRBV10-1 to TRBJ2-3, with 9 bases matching TRBD1. The V gene's germline CDR1 is WNHNN and CDR2 SYGVQD (reference sequence). The CDR3 contains 15 residues. V shed 3 bases and J 2 bases; nucleotides not matched to a gene: 3. CDR3 coding DNA: TGCGCCAGCAGTGATTACAGGGGGCCCACAGATACGCAGTATTTT. Protein: CASSDYRGPTDTQYF.

A few counts support this clone. The rearrangement uses TRBV9 and TRBJ2-3, with TRBD2 matching over 9 bases. Losses at the gene ends were 0 bases for V and 6 bases for J; bases not matched to a gene: 5. The CDR3 extends over 15 amino acids. From germline, CDR1 is SGDLS and CDR2 YYNGEE. This CDR3 reads CASSVEAGGGDTQYF. DNA for the CDR3: TGTGCCAGCAGCGTAGAAGCGGGGGGTGGGGATACGCAGTATTTT. The full variable domain, rest sourced from reference TRBV9 and TRBJ2-3, is DSGVTQTPKHLITATGQRVTLRCSPRSGDLSVYWYQQSLDQGLQFLIQYYNGEERAKGNILERFSAQQFPDLHSELNLSSLELGDSALYFCASSVEAGGGDTQYFGPGTRLTVL.

This chain links TRBV11-2 with TRBJ1-6, with D unresolved. Trimming left V 3 bases short and J 10 bases short, with 16 bases between. This CDR3 contains 15 residues. Germline V gives CDR1 SGHAT, CDR2 FQNNGV. The chain's CDR3 is CASSLVLRHPSPLHF. In DNA form, the CDR3 reads TGTGCCAGCAGCTTGGTACTGCGGCATCCCTCACCCCTCCACTTT.

The chain joins TRBV7-6 to TRBJ2-1; 9 bases align to TRBD1. Trimming at V came to 5 bases and at J to 13 bases, leaving 15 bases not matched to a gene. This CDR3 has 15 residues. From germline, CDR1 is SGHVS and CDR2 FNYEAQ. The CDR3 DNA follows: TGTGCCAGCAGCCAGGAAACCGGGACAGGGAGGCCTCAGTTCTTC. Protein: CASSQETGTGRPQFF.

In this sample, this clone turned up a few times. The gene calls are TRBV11-2 and TRBJ2-1; D is perhaps TRBD1 (5 bases). CDR3 length: 15 amino acids. Germline CDR1 reads SGHAT; CDR2 reads FQNNGV. Trimming pared 0 bases from V and 8 bases from J, leaving 14 bases between. CDR3 in DNA: TGTGCCAGCAGCTTAGAGGCAGGGCCGGTGCATGAGCAGTTCTTC. Its protein product is CASSLEAGPVHEQFF.

The chain couples TRBV5-1 to TRBJ2-5; D possibly corresponds to TRBD1 (5 bases). Trimming left V 0 bases short and J 2 bases short, with 11 bases between. Germline CDR1 and CDR2: SGHRS and YFSETQ. The length of the CDR3 is 15 residues. CDR3: CASSLGRGQQETQYF. CDR3 coding DNA: TGCGCCAGCAGCTTGGGTAGGGGCCAACAAGAGACCCAGTACTTC.

This clone was seen once. This chain joins TRBV27 and TRBJ2-3, with 13 bases matching TRBD2. After removal of 4 bases from V and 15 bases from J, the junction contained 10 bases not matched to a gene. The CDR3 loop spans 14 amino acids. Germline values: CDR1 MNHEY, CDR2 SMNVEV (reference sequence). The CDR3 DNA reads as TGTGCCAGCAGTTCTCTGGGACTAGCGGGGTCCCTCTATTTT. Translation gives CASSSLGLAGSLYF.

This clone was counted only a few times. The V and J genes are TRBV5-4 and TRBJ2-7; weak D call: TRBD2 (5 bases). V lost 4 bases to trimming and J lost 5 bases, with 22 bases between them. The CDR3 is made up of 16 amino acids. Germline values: CDR1 SGHNT, CDR2 YYREEE (reference sequence). CDR3 region: CASSQRTGVPKDEQYF. As DNA, the CDR3 is TGTGCCAGCAGCCAGAGAACCGGGGTCCCCAAAGACGAGCAGTACTTC.

J is TRBJ1-1 and V is TRBV2, with TRBD1 matching 7 bases. The germline V gene has CDR1 SNHLY and CDR2 FYNNEI. The length of the CDR3 is 17 residues. The V gene end was trimmed by 0 bases and the J gene end by 4 bases; junction bases not matched to a gene: 11. Here the CDR3 DNA reads TGTGCCAGCAGTGAAGCGCTTCAGGGGGGACGTGGCACTGAAGCTTTCTTT. It codes for CASSEALQGGRGTEAFF.

The V gene is TRBV29-1, the J gene TRBJ1-1; TRBD1 matches at 7 bases. The germline V gene encodes CDR1 SQVTM and CDR2 ANQGSEA. The CDR3 is made up of 14 amino acids. Unmatched junction bases numbered 8, after V lost 3 bases and J lost 4 bases. The CDR3: CSVEEGAGGTEAFF. CDR3 sequence (DNA): TGCAGCGTTGAGGAGGGGGCGGGTGGCACTGAAGCTTTCTTT.

This chain links TRBV7-2 with TRBJ2-7; D is undetermined. Trimming removed 1 base at V and 6 bases at J, with 10 bases between. Germline lookup yields CDR1 SGHTA and CDR2 FQGNSA. The CDR3 is made up of 13 amino acids. CDR3 amino acids: CASSLVEASEQYF. The CDR3 DNA sequence: TGTGCCAGCAGCTTAGTTGAGGCCAGCGAGCAGTACTTC.

In this sample, this clone turned up a few times. The CDR3 reads CASSSVGQGYLFF. The CDR3 DNA is TGTGCCAGCAGCAGCGTAGGACAGGGTTATTTGTTCTTC. The V gene is TRBV7-2, the J gene TRBJ2-1; TRBD1 matches 8 bases. The germline CDR1 and CDR2 sequences are SGHTA and FQGNSA. CDR3 length equals 13 residues. V gave up 5 bases and J gave up 15 bases; unmatched junction bases: 12.

This clone appeared once. The V and J genes are TRBV5-1 and TRBJ1-1; 8 bases are a match to TRBD1. Germline CDR1 is SGHRS and CDR2 is YFSETQ. Germline trimming cut 1 base from V and 4 bases from J; bases unmatched to any gene: 12. This CDR3 contains 17 residues. As DNA, the CDR3 is TGCGCCAGCAGCTTGCATCTCGTCGGACAGGGAACCACTGAAGCTTTCTTT. Translating it yields CASSLHLVGQGTTEAFF.

V gene TRBV15 combines with J gene TRBJ2-7, with D hard to call. This CDR3 spans 14 amino acids. Trimming left V 2 bases short and J 2 bases short, with 10 bases between. Looked up from germline, CDR1 is LNHNV and CDR2 is YYDKDF (reference sequence). CDR3 region: CATSRIESTYEQYF. The CDR3 DNA follows: TGTGCCACCAGCAGAATTGAGAGTACCTACGAGCAGTACTTC.

This clone was counted only a few times. The genes are TRBV2 and TRBJ1-2; no clear D. The germline V and J ends were trimmed by 6 bases and 0 bases, with 14 bases remaining between them. The CDR3 runs to 15 residues. Germline V lookup: CDR1 SNHLY, CDR2 FYNNEI. The DNA of the CDR3 is TGTGCCAGCAGGGAGGGTGTCGTACCTAACTATGGCTACACCTTC. Protein product: CASREGVVPNYGYTF.

The chain carries TRBV25-1 and TRBJ2-5; 8 bases line up with TRBD1. CDR3 size: 16 residues. Germline CDR1 and CDR2: MGHDK and SYGVNS. Trimming took 3 bases from V and 4 from J; bases not matched to a gene: 10. The CDR3 DNA reads TGTGCCAGCAGTGACCCCAAACAGGGGGAAACAGAGACCCAGTACTTC. Translating it yields CASSDPKQGETETQYF.

This clone has more than one count but fewer than ten. CDR3 protein: CASNRGMNTEAFF. CDR3 coding DNA: TGTGCCAGTAACAGGGGGATGAACACTGAAGCTTTCTTT. The chain is built from TRBV28 and TRBJ1-1; the match to TRBD1 covers 8 bases. The CDR3 spans 13 residues. V dropped 9 bases and J dropped 0; count of bases not matched to a gene: 3. Germline values: CDR1 MDHEN, CDR2 SYDVKM.

This rearrangement joins TRBV27 to TRBJ1-5, with a weak D call TRBD1 (6 bases). V shed 1 base and J shed 6 bases, with 10 bases lying between them. The germline V gene has CDR1 MNHEY and CDR2 SMNVEV (reference sequence). CDR3 length equals 14 residues. CDR3 amino acids: CASSLLGGGQPQHF. The CDR3 nucleotides read TGTGCCAGCAGTTTATTAGGGGGGGGTCAGCCCCAGCATTTT.

The V call is TRBV29-1, the J call TRBJ2-1, with 8 bases fitting TRBD2. Germline trimming cut 6 bases from V and 4 bases from J; bases unmatched to any gene: 8. The CDR3 covers 14 residues. The germline CDR1 and CDR2 sequences are SQVTM and ANQGSEA. CDR3 protein: CSVATRGGYNEQFF. CDR3 DNA: TGCAGCGTCGCCACCCGGGGGGGTTACAATGAGCAGTTCTTC.

The rearrangement joins TRBV28 to TRBJ2-7, with D perhaps matching TRBD1 (6 bases). Germline CDR1 is MDHEN and CDR2 is SYDVKM. The CDR3 length is 14 residues. V was trimmed by 9 bases and J by 7 bases, leaving 22 bases between them. The chain's CDR3 is CASRIRRQVLEQYF. The DNA for the CDR3 is TGTGCCAGTCGTATACGGAGACAGGTTTTAGAGCAGTACTTC.

This clone is a singleton in its sample. The CDR3 protein is CASSLATGGYTF. The CDR3 DNA reads TGTGCCAGCAGCTTAGCGACAGGAGGCTACACCTTC. V and J are TRBV7-6 and TRBJ1-2; tentative D call: TRBD1 (6 bases). Germline CDR1 SGHVS, CDR2 FNYEAQ. This CDR3 has 12 residues. The V end lost 0 bases, the J end lost 8 bases, and 7 bases lay between the germline ends.

V is TRBV6-4 and J is TRBJ1-1, with D tentatively TRBD1 (6 bases). Per the germline V gene, CDR1 is MRHNA and CDR2 is SNTAGT. The V end was cut by 0 bases, the J end by 4 bases, with 9 bases between. The CDR3 extends over 14 amino acids. CDR3 protein: CASSDSSRGTEAFF. The CDR3 DNA follows: TGTGCCAGCAGTGACTCGAGCAGGGGCACTGAAGCTTTCTTT.

This chain uses TRBV7-9 with TRBJ2-5; 8 nucleotides match TRBD2. The CDR3 sequence is 14 residues long. From germline, CDR1 is SEHNR and CDR2 FQNEAQ (reference sequence). V shed 6 bases, J shed 5 bases, and the junction held 8 bases outside the gene matches. The CDR3 spells CASRPSGGAETQYF. CDR3 sequence (DNA): TGTGCCAGCAGACCCTCCGGGGGGGCGGAGACCCAGTACTTC.